The rows below give T cell receptor beta chains drawn from one sample of a study of T cells in Graves' hyperthyroidism and ophthalmopathy. TCRdb itself ran the multiplex PCR reads through MiXCR, one entry per CDR3 protein. The sample includes about 350,000 distinct CDR3 sequences, 11% to 15% of them seen just once. Sequencing input: blood. The receptors were gathered from a woman under 40 with Graves' hyperthyroidism. The CDR3 runs from the conserved cysteine through the conserved F or W. D genes are given only for firm matches. Clone size, where shown, is once, few, many, or a class for clones that have expanded.

clone size,J gene,V gene,D gene,CDR3 length,CDR3 DNA,CDR3 protein
few,TRBJ2-4,TRBV6-6,-,15,TGTGCCAGCAGTTACTCCCCCGGAAACCTAAACATTCAGTACTTC,CASSYSPGNLNIQYF
few,TRBJ2-1,TRBV20-1,-,15,TGCAGTGCTCGGGGAGAACTCCAGCCCTACAATGAGCAGTTCTTC,CSARGELQPYNEQFF
few,TRBJ2-5,TRBV6-1,TRBD2,14,TGTGCCAGCAGCGGACTAGCGGTACAAGAGACCCAGTACTTC,CASSGLAVQETQYF
few,TRBJ1-3,TRBV3-1,-,17,TGTGCCAGCAGCCAAGCCCCCACAGGCTACTCTGGAAACACCATATATTTT,CASSQAPTGYSGNTIYF
few,TRBJ2-1,TRBV20-1,-,13,TGCAGTGCTAGAGTAGCGGCCTACAATGAGCAGTTCTTC,CSARVAAYNEQFF
many,TRBJ2-5,TRBV10-2,TRBD2,14,TGCGCCAGCAGTGTGATTAGCGGGGGAGAGACCCAGTACTTC,CASSVISGGETQYF
-,TRBJ2-4,TRBV4-1,-,16,TGCGCCAGCAGCCAAGTCATCGGGCAACTCAAAAACATTCAGTACTTC,CASSQVIGQLKNIQYF
few,TRBJ1-4,TRBV20-1,-,15,TGCAGTGCCGGCGGGGGTAGGAGAACTAATGAAAAACTGTTTTTT,CSAGGGRRTNEKLFF
many,TRBJ2-1,TRBV19,TRBD2,15,TGTGCCAGTAGCCCCTTGGGGGAGGGATACAATGAGCAGTTCTTC,CASSPLGEGYNEQFF
many,TRBJ1-4,TRBV29-1,-,13,TGCAGCGTTGAGGGGGTGTCGGGTGAAAAACTGTTTTTT,CSVEGVSGEKLFF
few,TRBJ1-6,TRBV5-1,-,16,TGCGCCAGCAGCTCCACGTGGAGCTCCTATAATTCACCCCTCCACTTT,CASSSTWSSYNSPLHF
many,TRBJ2-1,TRBV25-1,TRBD2,16,TGTGCCAGCAGTGACGGGGGGGGGACAACATACAATGAGCAGTTCTTC,CASSDGGGTTYNEQFF
few,TRBJ2-7,TRBV6-1,TRBD2,16,TGTGCCAGCAGACCCCGGACTAGCGGGAGCTCCTACGAGCAGTACTTC,CASRPRTSGSSYEQYF
many,TRBJ1-4,TRBV7-8,-,16,TGTGCCAGCAATACCAATGGGCCTGCAACTAATGAAAAACTGTTTTTT,CASNTNGPATNEKLFF
-,TRBJ2-5,TRBV20-1,-,15,TGCAGTGCTCCACCTGAGGACGGCTACCAAGAGACCCAGTACTTC,CSAPPEDGYQETQYF
few,TRBJ2-5,TRBV6-2/TRBV6-3,-,15,TGTGCCAGCAGTTACTCGATGCAGGACCAAGAGACCCAGTACTTC,CASSYSMQDQETQYF
many,TRBJ2-7,TRBV2,TRBD2,15,TGTGCCAGCCGGGGACTAGCGGGAGGGCGAGCCGAGCAGTACTTC,CASRGLAGGRAEQYF
few,TRBJ2-1,TRBV5-1,TRBD1,15,TGCGCCAGCGGGAAACCGGGACAGGGTTACAATGAGCAGTTCTTC,CASGKPGQGYNEQFF
many,TRBJ2-2,TRBV28,TRBD1,12,TGTGCCGGGCAGGGGGTCGCCGGGGAGCTGTTTTTT,CAGQGVAGELFF
-,TRBJ2-3,TRBV7-9,TRBD2,16,TGTGCCAGCAGCCCGATTCTAGCGGGAAGCACAGATACGCAGTATTTT,CASSPILAGSTDTQYF
-,TRBJ1-5,TRBV19,TRBD1,16,TGTGCCAGTAGTATAAAAACAGGGGGAAGCAATCAGCCCCAGCATTTT,CASSIKTGGSNQPQHF
-,TRBJ2-7,TRBV3-1,-,15,TGTGCCAGCAGCCAAGACCCCAGGGCTACCTACGAGCAGTACTTC,CASSQDPRATYEQYF
few,TRBJ2-6,TRBV2,-,20,TGTGCCAGCAGTCCCCGGAGGGTAGCGGAAGTCCGCTCTGGGGCCAACGTCCTGACTTTC,CASSPRRVAEVRSGANVLTF
-,TRBJ2-7,TRBV6-1,-,12,TGTGCCGCCTCGGCGGGCTTGGGGGAGCAGTACTTC,CAASAGLGEQYF
many,TRBJ2-1,TRBV12-3/TRBV12-4,-,11,TGTGCCAGCAGTTTCGCGGGTGAGCAGTTCTTC,CASSFAGEQFF
many,TRBJ1-5,TRBV2,TRBD1,13,TGTGCCAGCAACGAACAGGGGGGTCAGCCCCAGCATTTT,CASNEQGGQPQHF
-,TRBJ1-5,TRBV12-3/TRBV12-4,-,13,TGTGCCAGCAGTTTACATTGGGGGCAGCCCCAGCATTTT,CASSLHWGQPQHF
many,TRBJ1-1,TRBV6-1,-,15,TGTGCCAGCAGTACATTCTCTGTAATGAACACTGAAGCTTTCTTT,CASSTFSVMNTEAFF
many,TRBJ2-4,TRBV3-1,-,14,TGTGCCAGCAGCCAACATGACGGGGGAAACATTCAGTACTTC,CASSQHDGGNIQYF
many,TRBJ2-7,TRBV28,-,15,TGTGCCAGCAGCCGAGCGGGTGCGAGCTCCTACGAGCAGTACTTC,CASSRAGASSYEQYF
-,TRBJ2-5,TRBV6-1,TRBD2,14,TGTGCCAGCAGTAAGAGCGGGAGAATAGAGACCCAGTACTTC,CASSKSGRIETQYF
many,TRBJ2-7,TRBV2,TRBD2,16,TGTGCCAGCAGTGAACAAGCGGGAGGGCCCCTGAACGAGCAGTACTTC,CASSEQAGGPLNEQYF
many,TRBJ2-3,TRBV5-1,TRBD2,14,TGCGCCAGCAGCCCTAGCGGGAGTCGTGATACGCAGTATTTT,CASSPSGSRDTQYF
many,TRBJ1-4,TRBV18,-,13,TGTGCCAGCTCTTCTAGCACTAATGAAAAACTGTTTTTT,CASSSSTNEKLFF
-,TRBJ2-3,TRBV5-1,-,15,TGCGCCAGCAGCTTGGCGGGGATAGGGGCGGATACGCAGTATTTT,CASSLAGIGADTQYF
many,TRBJ2-7,TRBV27,-,17,TGTGCCAGCAGCGCGGTGGGGGGCGCGGGAGTCTCCTACGAGCAGTACTTC,CASSAVGGAGVSYEQYF
-,TRBJ2-7,TRBV9,-,17,TGTGCCAGCAGCGTAGCCCCAAGTATCGCAGATTCCTACGAGCAGTACTTC,CASSVAPSIADSYEQYF
few,TRBJ1-1,TRBV28,-,14,TGTGCCAGCAGCCCCTCCGTCATGAACACTGAAGCTTTCTTT,CASSPSVMNTEAFF
-,TRBJ2-1,TRBV20-1,-,10,TGCAGTGCAAGGGCCAATGAGCAGTTCTTC,CSARANEQFF
-,TRBJ2-5,TRBV2,TRBD2,15,TGTGCCAGCAATGGAGGTGCGGGGGTGCAAGAGACCCAGTACTTC,CASNGGAGVQETQYF
many,TRBJ2-2,TRBV24-1,TRBD2,17,TGTGCCACCAGTGAGATACCGGGACTAGCGAGCACCGGGGAGCTGTTTTTT,CATSEIPGLASTGELFF
-,TRBJ2-2,TRBV28,-,14,TGTGCCAGCAGAGCCCCGGGACCAGGAGGAAAGCTGTTTTTT,CASRAPGPGGKLFF
few,TRBJ2-7,TRBV12-3/TRBV12-4,TRBD1,15,TGTGCCAGCAGTGCTACCGGGACAGGCGTCTACGAGCAGTACTTC,CASSATGTGVYEQYF
-,TRBJ2-7,TRBV7-9,-,14,TGTGCCAGCAGCCCTTTGCCCCTGGCCTACGAGCAGTACTTC,CASSPLPLAYEQYF
few,TRBJ2-1,TRBV4-1,TRBD2,15,TGCGCCAGCAGCCAAGATAGGGGAGGGGTCGATGAGCAGTTCTTC,CASSQDRGGVDEQFF
once,TRBJ2-1,TRBV7-9,-,13,TGTGCCAGCAGCGGCGGGACGAGGACTGAGCAGTTCTTC,CASSGGTRTEQFF
few,TRBJ2-1,TRBV18,TRBD1,13,TGTGCCAGCTCAGAGGGACAGGAGAATGAGCAGTTCTTC,CASSEGQENEQFF
-,TRBJ2-2,TRBV3-1,-,13,TGTGCCAGCAGCCAAGACGGACTCGGGGAGCTGTTTTTT,CASSQDGLGELFF
-,TRBJ2-1,TRBV6-2/TRBV6-3,TRBD1,13,TGTGCCAGCAGTGTCGGACAGGCCGATGAGCAGTTCTTC,CASSVGQADEQFF
many,TRBJ2-1,TRBV12-3/TRBV12-4,TRBD2,17,TGTGCCAGCAGTGCCCAGGCGGGACTAGCGGGAGCCAATGAGCAGTTCTTC,CASSAQAGLAGANEQFF
many,TRBJ1-1,TRBV2,TRBD1,15,TGTGCCAGCAGGGGACCAACAGGGGATAACACTGAAGCTTTCTTT,CASRGPTGDNTEAFF